This TCR beta chain was sequenced in a study of cytomegalovirus exposure and HLA in healthy donors. About the study: Unique TCRs numbering around 85 million, obtained from HLA-typed donors, made up an early data release. Regarding the study as a whole: Presence/absence analyses took donor sequencing depth as roughly uniform. Immune exposure information comprised only CMV serostatus.

The CDR3 spans 13 residues. Germline-derived CDR1 and CDR2 are MDHEN and SYDVKM. V lost 6 bases and J lost 8, with 13 bases in between. Comment on this clone: Its target is unknown.

PCR was performed using 60 Vbeta and 13 Jbeta primers. Clones were sequenced by immunoSEQ multiplex PCR, and TCRdb holds only the in-frame ones, with some missing. The sample yields tens of thousands of clones, about 81% seen once. The chain recombines TRBV28 with TRBJ1-4; D uncertain. The sequence derives from a woman aged 25 to 39 in good health and CMV-seronegative. Sequencing was carried out using PBMCs. The CDR3: CASSNSRLEKLFF. DNA for the CDR3: TGTGCCAGCAGCAACAGTCGATTGGAAAAACTGTTTTTT. The full variable domain, completed using reference TRBV28 and TRBJ1-4, is DVKVTQSSRYLVKRTGEKVFLECVQDMDHENMFWYRQDPGLGLRLIYFSYDVKMKEKGDIPEGYSVSREKKERFSLILESASTNQTSMYLCASSNSRLEKLFFGSGTQLSVL.